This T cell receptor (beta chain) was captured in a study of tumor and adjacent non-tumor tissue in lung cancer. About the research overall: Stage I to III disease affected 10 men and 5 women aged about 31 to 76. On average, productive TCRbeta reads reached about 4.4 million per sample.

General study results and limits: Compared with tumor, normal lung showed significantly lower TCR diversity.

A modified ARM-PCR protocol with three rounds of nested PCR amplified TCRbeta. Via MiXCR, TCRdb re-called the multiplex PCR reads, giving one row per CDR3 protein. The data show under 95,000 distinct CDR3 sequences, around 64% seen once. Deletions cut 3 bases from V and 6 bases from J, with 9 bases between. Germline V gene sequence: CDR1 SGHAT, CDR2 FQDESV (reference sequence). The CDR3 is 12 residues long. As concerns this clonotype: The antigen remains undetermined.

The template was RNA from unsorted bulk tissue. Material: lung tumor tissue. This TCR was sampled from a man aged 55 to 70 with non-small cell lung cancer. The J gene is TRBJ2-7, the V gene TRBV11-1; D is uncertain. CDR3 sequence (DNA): TGTGCCAGCAGCTTTATCCCGGGCGAGCAGTACTTC. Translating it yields CASSFIPGEQYF.